This T cell receptor beta chain is from a study of regulatory T cells in long-lasting Graves disease. Study findings and constraints: With a small sample size, accuracy may have been reduced.

The CDR3 spans 14 residues. Looked up from germline, CDR1 is SGHTA and CDR2 is FQGNSA. Trimming pared 5 bases from V and 4 bases from J, leaving 14 bases between. Combining iRepertoire HTBI primers with Arm-PCR of CDR3 regions, the authors built TCR beta libraries. TCRdb reprocessed the multiplex PCR reads via MiXCR and lists one record per CDR3 protein. The table shows 550,000 or so distinct CDR3 sequences, with around 12% occurring only once. With regard to this clonotype: Antigen: not known.

Stated time point: newly diagnosed GD, antithyroid drugs for less than 3 months. The authors made the TCR library using RNA they extracted from PBMCs. These data were also filed under a second study, of T cells in Graves' hyperthyroidism and ophthalmopathy.

The chain joins TRBV7-2 to TRBJ1-2; D remains unclear. The receptor comes from a young woman with Graves disease. Specimen: peripheral blood mononuclear cells (PBMCs), collected at new diagnosis, from a patient treated with antithyroid drugs. CDR3 residues: CASSPPGIGYGYTF. The CDR3 nucleotides are TGTGCCAGCAGCCCACCCGGGATTGGCTATGGCTACACCTTC.